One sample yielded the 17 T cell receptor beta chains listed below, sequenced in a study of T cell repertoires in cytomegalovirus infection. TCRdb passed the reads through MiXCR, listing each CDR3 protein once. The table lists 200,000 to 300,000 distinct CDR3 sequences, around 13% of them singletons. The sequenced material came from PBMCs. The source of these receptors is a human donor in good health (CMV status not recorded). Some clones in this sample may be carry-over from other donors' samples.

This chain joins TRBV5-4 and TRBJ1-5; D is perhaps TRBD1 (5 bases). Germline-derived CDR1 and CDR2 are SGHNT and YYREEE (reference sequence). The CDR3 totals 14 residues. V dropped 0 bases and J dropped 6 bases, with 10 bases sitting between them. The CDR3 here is CASSLEGEGQPQHF. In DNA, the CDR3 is TGTGCCAGCAGCTTGGAAGGGGAAGGTCAGCCCCAGCATTTT. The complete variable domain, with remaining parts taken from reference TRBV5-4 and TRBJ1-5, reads ETGVTQSPTHLIKTRGQQVTLRCSSQSGHNTVSWYQQALGQGPQFIFQYYREEENGRGNFPPRFSGLQFPNYSSELNVNALELDDSALYLCASSLEGEGQPQHFGDGTRLSIL.

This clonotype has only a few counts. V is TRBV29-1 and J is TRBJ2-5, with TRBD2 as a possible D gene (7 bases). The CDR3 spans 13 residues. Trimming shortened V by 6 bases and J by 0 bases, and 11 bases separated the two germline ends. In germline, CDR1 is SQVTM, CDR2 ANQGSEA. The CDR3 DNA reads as TGCAGCGTGAGGGGGGGGAACCAAGAGACCCAGTACTTC. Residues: CSVRGGNQETQYF.

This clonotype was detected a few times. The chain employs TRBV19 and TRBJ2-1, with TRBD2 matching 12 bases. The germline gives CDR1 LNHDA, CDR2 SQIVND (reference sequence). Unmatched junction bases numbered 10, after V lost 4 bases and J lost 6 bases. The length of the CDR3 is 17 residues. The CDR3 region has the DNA TGTGCCAGTAGTAAGGGACTAGCGGGCCGGAACCTCAATGAGCAGTTCTTC. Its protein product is CASSKGLAGRNLNEQFF.

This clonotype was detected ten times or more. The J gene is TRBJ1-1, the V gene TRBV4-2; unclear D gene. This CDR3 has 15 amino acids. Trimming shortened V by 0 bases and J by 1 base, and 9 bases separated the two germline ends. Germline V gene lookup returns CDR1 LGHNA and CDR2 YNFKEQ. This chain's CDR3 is CASSQDRQENTEAFF. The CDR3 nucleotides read TGTGCCAGCAGCCAAGACCGGCAGGAGAACACTGAAGCTTTCTTT.

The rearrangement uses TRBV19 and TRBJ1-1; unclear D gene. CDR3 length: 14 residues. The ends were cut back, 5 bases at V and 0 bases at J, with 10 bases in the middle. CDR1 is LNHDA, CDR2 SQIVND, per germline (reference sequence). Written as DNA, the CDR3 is TGTGCCAGTAGTCCCGGGAAGATGAACACTGAAGCTTTCTTT. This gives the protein CASSPGKMNTEAFF. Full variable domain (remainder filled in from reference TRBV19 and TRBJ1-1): DGGITQSPKYLFRKEGQNVTLSCEQNLNHDAMYWYRQDPGQGLRLIYYSQIVNDFQKGDIAEGYSVSREKKESFPLTVTSAQKNPTAFYLCASSPGKMNTEAFFGQGTRLTVV.

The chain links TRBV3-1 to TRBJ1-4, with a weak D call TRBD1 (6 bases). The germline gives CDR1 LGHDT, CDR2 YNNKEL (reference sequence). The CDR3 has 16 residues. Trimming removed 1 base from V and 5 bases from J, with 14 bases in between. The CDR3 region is CASSQARTATNEKLFF. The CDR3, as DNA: TGTGCCAGCAGCCAAGCCCGGACAGCTACAAATGAAAAACTGTTTTTT. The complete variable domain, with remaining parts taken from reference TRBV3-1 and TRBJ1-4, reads DTAVSQTPKYLVTQMGNDKSIKCEQNLGHDTMYWYKQDSKKFLKIMFSYNNKELIINETVPNRFSPKSPDKAHLNLHINSLELGDSAVYFCASSQARTATNEKLFFGSGTQLSVL.

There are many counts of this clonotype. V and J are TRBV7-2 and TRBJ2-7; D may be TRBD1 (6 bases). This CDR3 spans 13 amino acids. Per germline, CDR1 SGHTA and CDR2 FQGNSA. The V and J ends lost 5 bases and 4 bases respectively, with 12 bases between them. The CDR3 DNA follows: TGTGCCAGCAGCGTCTTACAGGGTTACGAGCAGTACTTC. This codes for CASSVLQGYEQYF.

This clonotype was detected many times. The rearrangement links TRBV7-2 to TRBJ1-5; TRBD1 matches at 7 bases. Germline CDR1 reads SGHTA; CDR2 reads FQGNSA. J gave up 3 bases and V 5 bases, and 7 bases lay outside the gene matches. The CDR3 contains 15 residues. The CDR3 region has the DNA TGTGCCAGCAGCCAGATGGGACAGCTCAATCAGCCCCAGCATTTT. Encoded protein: CASSQMGQLNQPQHF.

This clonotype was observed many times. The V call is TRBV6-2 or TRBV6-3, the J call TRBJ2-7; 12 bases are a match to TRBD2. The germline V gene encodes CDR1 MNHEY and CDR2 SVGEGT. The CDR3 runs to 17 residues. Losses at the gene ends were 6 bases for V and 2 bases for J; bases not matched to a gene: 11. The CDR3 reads CASSFTPRLAGAYEQYF. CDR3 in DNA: TGTGCCAGCAGCTTTACCCCCAGACTAGCGGGGGCCTACGAGCAGTACTTC.

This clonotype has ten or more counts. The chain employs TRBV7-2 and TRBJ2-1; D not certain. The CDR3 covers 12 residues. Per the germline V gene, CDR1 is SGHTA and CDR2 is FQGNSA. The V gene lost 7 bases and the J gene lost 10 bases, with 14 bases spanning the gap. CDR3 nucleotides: TGTGCCAGCACCTCGAAGGGAAAAGAGCAGTTCTTC. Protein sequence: CASTSKGKEQFF.

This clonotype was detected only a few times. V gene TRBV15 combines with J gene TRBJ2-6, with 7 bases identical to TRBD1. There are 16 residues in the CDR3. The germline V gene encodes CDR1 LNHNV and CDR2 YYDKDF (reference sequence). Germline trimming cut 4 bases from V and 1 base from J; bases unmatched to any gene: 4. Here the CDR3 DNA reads TGTGCCACCAGCATATCGACAGGGTCTGGGGCCAACGTCCTGACTTTC. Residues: CATSISTGSGANVLTF. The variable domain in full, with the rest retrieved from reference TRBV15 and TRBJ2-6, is DAMVIQNPRYQVTQFGKPVTLSCSQTLNHNVMYWYQQKSSQAPKLLFHYYDKDFNNEADTPDNFQSRRPNTSFCFLDIRSPGLGDTAMYLCATSISTGSGANVLTFGAGSRLTVL.

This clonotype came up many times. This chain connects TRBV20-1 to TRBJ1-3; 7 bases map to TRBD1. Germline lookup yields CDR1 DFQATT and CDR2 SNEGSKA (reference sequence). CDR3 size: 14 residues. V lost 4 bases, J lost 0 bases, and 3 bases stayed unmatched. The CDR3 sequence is CSAIPGGSGNTIYF. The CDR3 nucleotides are TGCAGTGCTATCCCAGGGGGCTCTGGAAACACCATATATTTT.

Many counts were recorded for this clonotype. This chain's CDR3 is CASSSTRTAYLGEQYF. The CDR3 DNA reads TGTGCCAGCAGCTCGACCCGGACAGCCTACTTGGGGGAGCAGTACTTC. The chain links TRBV7-2 to TRBJ2-7, with a tentative D call TRBD1 (6 bases). V was trimmed by 4 bases and J by 7 bases, leaving 23 bases between them. Germline CDR1 reads SGHTA; CDR2 reads FQGNSA. The CDR3 contains 16 residues.

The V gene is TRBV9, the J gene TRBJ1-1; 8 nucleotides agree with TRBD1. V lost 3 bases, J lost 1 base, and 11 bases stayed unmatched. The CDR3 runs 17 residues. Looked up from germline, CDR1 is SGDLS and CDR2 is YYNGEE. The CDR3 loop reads CASSAIGTGDWNTEAFF. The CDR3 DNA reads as TGTGCCAGCAGCGCCATCGGGACAGGTGATTGGAACACTGAAGCTTTCTTT.

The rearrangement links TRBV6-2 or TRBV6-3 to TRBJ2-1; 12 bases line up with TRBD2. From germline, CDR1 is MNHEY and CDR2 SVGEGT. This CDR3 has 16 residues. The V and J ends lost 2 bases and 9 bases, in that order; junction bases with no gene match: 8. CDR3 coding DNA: TGTGCCAGCAGTTACGCCCTAGCGGGGGGGCCGGGTGAGCAGTTCTTC. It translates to CASSYALAGGPGEQFF.

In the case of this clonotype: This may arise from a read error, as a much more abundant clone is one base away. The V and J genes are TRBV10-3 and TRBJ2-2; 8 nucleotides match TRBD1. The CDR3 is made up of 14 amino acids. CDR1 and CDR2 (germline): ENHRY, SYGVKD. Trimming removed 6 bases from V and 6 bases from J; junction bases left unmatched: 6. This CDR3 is CAISPTGEAGELFF. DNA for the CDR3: TGTGCCATCAGCCCGACAGGGGAGGCCGGGGAGCTGTTTTTT.

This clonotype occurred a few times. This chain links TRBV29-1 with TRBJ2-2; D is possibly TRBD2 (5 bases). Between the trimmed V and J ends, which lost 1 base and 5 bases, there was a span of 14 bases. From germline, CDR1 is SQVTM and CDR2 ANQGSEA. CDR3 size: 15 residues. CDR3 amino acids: CSVEVRVRGTGELFF. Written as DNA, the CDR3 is TGCAGCGTTGAAGTCCGGGTACGAGGGACCGGGGAGCTGTTTTTT.